This TCR beta chain stems from a study of blood T cell repertoires in COVID-19. At the level of the study: Samples representing acute and convalescent COVID-19 were sourced from the United States, Italy and Spain. Sources were T cells, B-cell-depleted T cells, or PBMCs; the material itself was cDNA or gDNA.

As originally analysed: Amplification from reference gene primers served as the basis for estimated nucleated cell counts. Clones were read by immunoSEQ multiplex PCR, and TCRdb kept only the in-frame ones, dropping some. Clone size and V and J calls were adopted from that table, with D and trimming inferred from the DNA. The sample gives about 61,000 clones, around 77% of which show up once; roughly 20% is in the top ten. The source of this sequence is a man older than 75 with active or convalescent COVID-19. Source material: peripheral blood.

CDR3 nucleotide sequence: TGCGCCAGCAGCGAGACAGGGGACCCCTACGAGCAGTACTTC. Protein: CASSETGDPYEQYF. The chain combines TRBV5-1 with TRBJ2-7; 8 nucleotides match TRBD1. J gave up 2 bases and V 4 bases, and 5 bases lay outside the gene matches. This CDR3 is 14 amino acids long. Germline lookup yields CDR1 SGHRS and CDR2 YFSETQ.